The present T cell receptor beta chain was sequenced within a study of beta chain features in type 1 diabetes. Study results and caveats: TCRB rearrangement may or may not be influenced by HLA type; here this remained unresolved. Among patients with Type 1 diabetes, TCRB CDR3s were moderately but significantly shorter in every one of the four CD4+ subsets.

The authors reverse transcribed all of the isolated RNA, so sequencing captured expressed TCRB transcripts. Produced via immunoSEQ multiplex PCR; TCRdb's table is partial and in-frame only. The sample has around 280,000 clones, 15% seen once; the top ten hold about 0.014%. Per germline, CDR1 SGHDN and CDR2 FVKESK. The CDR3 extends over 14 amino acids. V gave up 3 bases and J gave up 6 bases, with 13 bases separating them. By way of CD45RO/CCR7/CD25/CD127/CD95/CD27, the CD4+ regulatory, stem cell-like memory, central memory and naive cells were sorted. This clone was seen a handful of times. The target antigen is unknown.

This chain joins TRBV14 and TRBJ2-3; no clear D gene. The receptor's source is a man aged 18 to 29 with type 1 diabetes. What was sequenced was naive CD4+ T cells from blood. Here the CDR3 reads CASSQRLWMDTQYF. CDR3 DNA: TGTGCCAGCAGCCAGAGGTTGTGGATGGATACGCAGTATTTT.